This T cell receptor (beta chain) derives from a study of blood T cell repertoires in COVID-19. Study-wide background: The study drew acute and convalescent COVID-19 samples from the United States, Italy and Spain. Sources were T cells, B-cell-depleted T cells, or PBMCs; the material itself was cDNA or gDNA.

As processed by the authors: From reference gene primer amplification, estimates of nucleated cell counts were derived. Measured with immunoSEQ multiplex PCR; TCRdb has only the in-frame clones, and not every one. V and J calls and clone size are given by that table; D and trimming were obtained from the DNA. Among tens of thousands of clones, 88% were seen once, and the ten largest hold roughly 7.4%. Between the trimmed V and J ends, which lost 4 bases and 4 bases, there was a span of 13 bases. The CDR3 spans 14 residues. The V gene's germline CDR1 is MDHEN and CDR2 SYDVKM. This TCR was sampled from a woman in her seventies with acute or convalescent COVID-19. The chain couples TRBV28 to TRBJ1-2; weak D call: TRBD1 (5 bases). The sequencing input was peripheral blood. CDR3 nucleotide sequence: TGTGCCAGCAGTTATGGGGGGAGTGCCTATGGCTACACCTTC. Amino acids: CASSYGGSAYGYTF.